This entry lists 6 T cell receptor beta chains sequenced from one sample in a study of blood T cell repertoires in COVID-19. Only in-frame clones appear in the TCRdb table, and some are missing; sequencing was by immunoSEQ multiplex PCR. Of 300,000 to 350,000 clones in the sample, about nine tenths were seen once. Source material: peripheral blood. All receptors derive from a man between 25 and 39 years old with COVID-19, enrolled during active disease.

The chain has TRBV4-3 and TRBJ2-1; 13 nucleotides match TRBD2. The junction had 3 bases not matched to a gene; V was cut back by 1 base and J by 9 bases. The germline gives CDR1 LGHNA, CDR2 YSLEER. The CDR3 length is 15 residues. The CDR3 DNA reads as TGCGCCAGCAGCCAAGGGACTAGCGGGAGTCGTGAGCAGTTCTTC. The encoded protein is CASSQGTSGSREQFF.

The genes are TRBV6-1 and TRBJ1-2; 8 nucleotides line up with TRBD1. V lost 3 bases, J lost 2 bases, and 2 bases stayed unmatched. The germline gives CDR1 MNHNS, CDR2 SASEGT. CDR3 length equals 14 residues. In DNA, the CDR3 is TGTGCCAGCAGTGAGGGGGACAGGAACTATGGCTACACCTTC. Protein sequence: CASSEGDRNYGYTF.

The CDR3: CASSSPGQGAREQYF. In nucleotides, the CDR3 is TGTGCCAGCAGTTCGCCGGGACAGGGAGCGAGGGAGCAGTACTTC. The V and J genes are TRBV27 and TRBJ2-7; 9 bases are a match to TRBD1. CDR1 is MNHEY, CDR2 SMNVEV, per germline (reference sequence). The CDR3 runs to 15 residues. V trimming: 4 bases; J trimming: 7 bases; junction bases outside the gene matches: 11.

The rearrangement joins TRBV28 to TRBJ2-2; D possibly corresponds to TRBD2 (6 bases). This CDR3 contains 15 residues. Germline V lookup: CDR1 MDHEN, CDR2 SYDVKM. Trimming left V 2 bases short and J 5 bases short, with 12 bases between. The CDR3 nucleotides are TGTGCCAGCAGTTTAGTACTGGGAGGAACCGGGGAGCTGTTTTTT. It translates to CASSLVLGGTGELFF.

The V call is TRBV6-5, the J call TRBJ1-5, with D unclear. Germline CDR1 MNHEY, CDR2 SVGAGI. The CDR3 is 15 amino acids. Trimming removed 5 bases at V and 0 bases at J, with 11 bases between. The CDR3 loop reads CASSPSRYSNQPQHF. CDR3 coding DNA: TGTGCCAGCAGTCCTTCCAGATATAGCAATCAGCCCCAGCATTTT.

The chain employs TRBV3-1 (or the pseudogene TRBV3-2) and TRBJ2-1, with TRBD2 matching 9 bases. Losses at the gene ends were 4 bases for V and 6 bases for J; bases not matched to a gene: 10. This CDR3 region has 16 residues. CDR1 is LGHDT, CDR2 YNNKEL, per germline (reference sequence). The CDR3 DNA reads TGTGCCAGCAGCCGAACAATAGCGGGGGTTACCAATGAGCAGTTCTTC. The encoded protein is CASSRTIAGVTNEQFF.